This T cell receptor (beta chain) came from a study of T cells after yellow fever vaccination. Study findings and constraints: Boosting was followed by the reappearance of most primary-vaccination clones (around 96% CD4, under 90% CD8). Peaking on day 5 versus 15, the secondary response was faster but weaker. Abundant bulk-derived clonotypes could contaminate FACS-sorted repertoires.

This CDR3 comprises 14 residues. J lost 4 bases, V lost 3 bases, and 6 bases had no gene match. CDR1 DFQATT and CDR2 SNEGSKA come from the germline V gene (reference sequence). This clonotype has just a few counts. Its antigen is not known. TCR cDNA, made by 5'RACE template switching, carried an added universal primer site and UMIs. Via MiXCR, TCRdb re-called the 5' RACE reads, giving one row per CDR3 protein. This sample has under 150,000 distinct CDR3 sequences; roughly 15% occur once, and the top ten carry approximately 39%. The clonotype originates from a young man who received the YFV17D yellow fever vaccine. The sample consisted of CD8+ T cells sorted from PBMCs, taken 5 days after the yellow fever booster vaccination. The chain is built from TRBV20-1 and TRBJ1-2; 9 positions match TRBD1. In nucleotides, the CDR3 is TGCAGTGCTAGGGCGGACAGGGGTGCCTATGGCTACACCTTC. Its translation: CSARADRGAYGYTF.